A single sample is the source of the 10 T cell receptor beta chains below, sequenced in a study of CD8 T cells in ankylosing spondylitis. TCRdb ran MiXCR on the 5' RACE reads and lists one entry per CDR3 protein. The sample has a few hundred thousand distinct CDR3 sequences, about 13% seen once. These TCRs are of unknown antigen specificity. Findings and limits, study-wide: A motif in TCR beta, a set of fewer than ten highly homologous variants, appeared characteristic of ankylosing spondylitis blood.

Specimen: blood, either unsorted or a sorted T cell fraction (not recorded which). Receptors originate from a male donor with ankylosing spondylitis.

J is TRBJ2-1 and V is TRBV19, with 9 nucleotides matching TRBD2. This CDR3 comprises 16 residues. Germline V CDR1 and CDR2: LNHDA, SQIVND (reference sequence). J was trimmed by 6 bases and V by 2 bases; bases with no gene match: 8. The CDR3 here is CASSISSGLAGNEQFF. CDR3 sequence (DNA): TGTGCCAGTAGTATAAGTTCGGGACTAGCAGGCAATGAGCAGTTCTTC.

This clonotype was found a few times. This sequence joins TRBV11-2 and TRBJ1-2, with 7 nucleotides matching TRBD1. The CDR3 has 14 amino acids. V gave up 4 bases and J gave up 8 bases; unmatched junction bases: 10. The germline gives CDR1 SGHAT, CDR2 FQNNGV. CDR3 DNA: TGTGCCAGCAGCTCGTCAAACAGGGGAGGCGGCTACACCTTC. Translation: CASSSSNRGGGYTF.

This clonotype has ten or more counts. The chain couples TRBV5-1 to TRBJ1-6; D is undetermined. This CDR3 has 13 amino acids. Germline V CDR1 and CDR2: SGHRS, YFSETQ. V gave up 4 bases and J gave up 7 bases, with 9 bases separating them. Here the CDR3 reads CASSGSENSPLHF. The CDR3 DNA follows: TGCGCCAGCAGCGGCTCGGAAAATTCACCCCTCCACTTT.

The chain links TRBV12-3 or TRBV12-4 to TRBJ2-1; the match to TRBD1 covers 10 bases. The CDR3 spans 17 residues. The CDR3 sequence: CTFSFLSGTGAYNEQFF. For the CDR3, the DNA is TGTACCTTCAGTTTCCTATCCGGGACAGGGGCATACAATGAGCAGTTCTTC.

The chain has TRBV9 and TRBJ1-2; tentatively, D is TRBD1 (5 bases). Trimming stripped 0 bases from V and 2 bases from J, with 8 bases between. The CDR3 spans 14 residues. Germline assignment: CDR1 SGDLS and CDR2 YYNGEE. The CDR3 bases are TGTGCCAGCAGCGTAGACAGGATGAACTATGGCTACACCTTC. Protein sequence: CASSVDRMNYGYTF.

At least ten counts were recorded for this clonotype. V usage is TRBV3-1 and J usage is TRBJ1-2; D remains unclear. V lost 0 bases and J 5 bases, leaving 10 bases between the germline ends. The germline CDR1 and CDR2 sequences are LGHDT and YNNKEL (reference sequence). The CDR3 has 14 amino acids. CDR3 DNA: TGTGCCAGCAGCCAAGACGGCAACGAGTATGGCTACACCTTC. Protein: CASSQDGNEYGYTF.

This clonotype was detected only a few times. The chain is built from TRBV5-1 and TRBJ2-7; TRBD2 agrees at 7 bases. The CDR3 length is 20 residues. After removal of 8 bases from V and 6 bases from J, the junction contained 32 bases not matched to a gene. The germline V gene encodes CDR1 SGHRS and CDR2 YFSETQ. The CDR3 loop reads CARSTGGHQLPTPSTSEQYF. CDR3 coding DNA: TGCGCCAGGTCGACGGGAGGCCACCAGCTGCCGACCCCCTCCACCAGCGAGCAGTACTTC. The variable domain in full, with the rest retrieved from reference TRBV5-1 and TRBJ2-7, is KAGVTQTPRYLIKTRGQQVTLSCSPISGHRSVSWYQQTPGQGLQFLFEYFSETQRNKGNFPGRFSGRQFSNSRSEMNVSTLELGDSALYLCARSTGGHQLPTPSTSEQYFGPGTRLTVT.

The V and J genes are TRBV11-3 and TRBJ2-3; 9 nucleotides agree with TRBD2. V lost 5 bases, J lost 0 bases, and 3 bases stayed unmatched. The CDR3 sequence is 15 residues long. CDR1 and CDR2 (germline): SGHNT, YENEEA. The CDR3 nucleotides are TGTGCCAGCAGCACCGGGACTAGCAGCACAGATACGCAGTATTTT. Translation gives CASSTGTSSTDTQYF. The full variable domain, its missing parts supplied by reference TRBV11-3 and TRBJ2-3, is EAGVVQSPRYKIIEKKQPVAFWCNPISGHNTLYWYLQNLGQGPELLIRYENEEAVDDSQLPKDRFSAERLKGVDSTLKIQPAELGDSAVYLCASSTGTSSTDTQYFGPGTRLTVL.

This clonotype was detected ten times or more. The chain couples TRBV24-1 to TRBJ2-1; 7 nucleotides line up with TRBD2. CDR1 and CDR2 (germline): KGHDR, SFDVKD. Germline trimming cut 3 bases from V and 8 bases from J; bases unmatched to any gene: 12. This CDR3 comprises 16 residues. Here the CDR3 reads CATSDLGAGDGHEQFF. CDR3 DNA sequence: TGTGCCACCAGTGATCTGGGCGCGGGAGACGGCCATGAGCAGTTCTTC.

This clonotype was seen a handful of times. The rearrangement links TRBV30 to TRBJ1-3; D gene ambiguous. CDR1 and CDR2 from the germline V gene are GTSNPN and SVGIG (reference sequence). This CDR3 has 11 residues. The V gene lost 0 bases and the J gene lost 8 bases, with 5 bases spanning the gap. CDR3 sequence (DNA): TGTGCCTGGAGTGTAGAGGACACCATATATTTT. Translation: CAWSVEDTIYF.